The 32 T cell receptor beta chains given below trace back to one sample, sequenced in a study of a mutant IDH1 vaccine in newly diagnosed glioma (dated by TCRdb to the early 2020s). Sample time point, as interpreted from the label and publication: week 35, safety follow-up. Each vaccine dose was 300 ug of a 20-mer mutant IDH1 peptide in Montanide, given subcutaneously with topical imiquimod. Antigens for these TCRs are unknown. The receptor library was made with the immunoSEQ multiplex PCR assay. TCRdb obtained this table from immuneACCESS and retained in-frame rearrangements with V and J assigned. These tables miss some clones; where compared with another copy, unresolved V genes account for less than half of the shortfall, and the remainder is unexplained. The sample table holds fewer than 35,000 clones, of which more than 60% were seen once. The top ten hold about 7.9% of the sample. Sequencing was performed on PBMCs, taken from a glioma patient whose treatment included an IDH1 peptide vaccine. These receptors were taken from a man aged 50 or older with glioma.

Only one count was recorded for this clone. The gene calls are TRBV10-3 and TRBJ1-1; TRBD1 is a possible D gene (5 bases). Germline V lookup: CDR1 ENHRY, CDR2 SYGVKD. The CDR3 has 15 amino acids. Trimming removed 7 bases at V and 4 bases at J, with 19 bases between. The CDR3 here is CAIKGGGTSRTEAFF. The CDR3 DNA follows: TGTGCCATCAAAGGTGGGGGTACTAGTCGCACTGAAGCTTTCTTT.

This chain uses TRBV2 with TRBJ1-1; perhaps TRBD1 as D (5 bases). V lost 4 bases, J lost 9 bases, and 24 bases lay in between. The CDR3 sequence is 16 residues long. Germline V lookup: CDR1 SNHLY, CDR2 FYNNEI. The CDR3, as DNA: TGTGCCAGCAGTGGAGAGGGACTCCGGGACGGAGACAAAGCTTTCTTT. Its protein product is CASSGEGLRDGDKAFF. The entire variable domain, with the rest obtained from reference TRBV2 and TRBJ1-1, is as follows: EPEVTQTPSHQVTQMGQEVILRCVPISNHLYFYWYRQILGQKVEFLVSFYNNEISEKSEIFDDQFSVERPDGSNFTLKIRSTKLEDSAMYFCASSGEGLRDGDKAFFGQGTRLTVV.

Details on this clone: One end of the junction varies from germline; a read error may be responsible. The rearrangement joins TRBV7-7 to TRBJ2-1; 9 nucleotides agree with TRBD2. Germline V gene sequence: CDR1 SSHAT, CDR2 FNYEAQ (reference sequence). The CDR3 has 15 amino acids. The CDR3 region is CASSQLAGPYNEQFF. The CDR3 nucleotides read TGTGCTAGCAGCCAGCTAGCGGGGCCCTACAATGAGCAGTTCTTC.

The V call is TRBV7-2, the J call TRBJ2-1, with D tentatively TRBD2 (7 bases). Germline CDR1 and CDR2: SGHTA and FQGNSA. The CDR3 contains 13 residues. V was shortened by 6 bases and J by 10 bases, with 16 bases between the two germline ends. The CDR3 nucleotides read TGTGCCAGCAGTCCGACGGGGGGCTACGAGCAGTTCTTC. Its protein product is CASSPTGGYEQFF.

J is TRBJ2-7 and V is TRBV7-2, with D perhaps assigned TRBD1 or TRBD2 (5 bases each). The V and J ends lost 6 bases and 1 base respectively, with 10 bases between them. CDR3 size: 13 residues. Germline CDR1 SGHTA, CDR2 FQGNSA. Written as DNA, the CDR3 is TGTGCCAGCAGTTGGGACGGTTCCTACGAGCAGTACTTC. Encoded protein: CASSWDGSYEQYF. The full variable domain, completed using reference TRBV7-2 and TRBJ2-7, is GAGVSQSPSNKVTEKGKDVELRCDPISGHTALYWYRQSLGQGLEFLIYFQGNSAPDKSGLPSDRFSAERTGGSVSTLTIQRTQQEDSAVYLCASSWDGSYEQYFGPGTRLTVT.

The chain employs TRBV28 and TRBJ2-7; possible D gene TRBD2, 5 bases. Germline V gene lookup returns CDR1 MDHEN and CDR2 SYDVKM. V lost 7 bases to trimming and J lost 6 bases, with 16 bases between them. The CDR3 totals 13 residues. The CDR3 here is CASKRNLRGEQYF. CDR3 bases: TGTGCCAGCAAGAGGAACCTTCGGGGCGAGCAGTACTTC.

V is TRBV5-4 and J is TRBJ2-5; D is uncertain. This CDR3 contains 14 residues. Trimming cost V 0 bases and J 2 bases, with 8 bases left between them. CDR1 and CDR2 from the germline V gene are SGHNT and YYREEE (reference sequence). The CDR3 loop is CASSLAADQETQYF. CDR3 DNA sequence: TGTGCCAGCAGCTTGGCGGCAGATCAAGAGACCCAGTACTTC.

The chain carries TRBV19 and TRBJ2-7, with D maybe TRBD2 (7 bases). With 7 bases removed from V and 3 bases from J, the gap between germline ends came to 19 bases. Germline lookup yields CDR1 LNHDA and CDR2 SQIVND (reference sequence). The CDR3 sequence is 15 residues long. CDR3 loop: CASTGSRGGNYEQYF. In DNA form, the CDR3 reads TGTGCCAGTACCGGCTCGCGCGGGGGCAACTACGAGCAGTACTTC.

The chain employs TRBV25-1 and TRBJ2-7; no definite D call. Trimming took 4 bases from V and 6 from J, leaving 7 bases between them. This CDR3 contains 11 residues. The germline V gene has CDR1 MGHDK and CDR2 SYGVNS. CDR3 coding DNA: TGTGCCAGCAGTGGTTACGGCGAGCAGTACTTC. This encodes CASSGYGEQYF.

This clone appeared a few times. The rearrangement joins TRBV15 to TRBJ2-7; 8 bases line up with TRBD1. Germline CDR1 is LNHNV and CDR2 is YYDKDF (reference sequence). The CDR3 runs to 16 residues. V lost 3 bases, J lost 7 bases, and 14 bases stayed unmatched. CDR3: CATSREPQDRAGEQYF. CDR3 bases: TGTGCCACCAGCAGGGAACCTCAGGACAGGGCGGGTGAGCAGTACTTC.

The V gene is TRBV2, the J gene TRBJ2-5, with D maybe TRBD1 (5 bases). Germline V gene lookup returns CDR1 SNHLY and CDR2 FYNNEI. This CDR3 is 13 amino acids long. V lost 8 bases to trimming and J lost 2 bases, with 12 bases between them. This chain's CDR3 is CASQTGIQETQYF. The CDR3 region has the DNA TGTGCCAGCCAAACAGGAATTCAAGAGACCCAGTACTTC.

The chain recombines TRBV7-9 with TRBJ1-5; D ambiguous. The CDR3 sequence is 14 residues long. Trimming left V 3 bases short and J 6 bases short, with 12 bases between. Per germline, CDR1 SEHNR and CDR2 FQNEAQ (reference sequence). DNA for the CDR3: TGTGCCAGCAGCTTTGACACATTCATTCAGCCCCAGCATTTT. Protein sequence: CASSFDTFIQPQHF.

J is TRBJ1-5 and V is TRBV6-5; D is perhaps TRBD1 (5 bases). Deletions cut 2 bases from V and 7 bases from J, with 12 bases between. In germline, CDR1 is MNHEY, CDR2 SVGAGI. The CDR3 contains 14 residues. CDR3 coding DNA: TGTGCCAGCAGTTACGTGGGGGTAGGACAGCCCCAGCATTTT. It yields the protein CASSYVGVGQPQHF.

This sequence joins TRBV28 and TRBJ1-2; tentatively, D is TRBD1 (6 bases). The CDR3 length is 14 residues. V lost 5 bases, J lost 4 bases, and 14 bases lay in between. Germline V CDR1 and CDR2: MDHEN, SYDVKM. The DNA of the CDR3 is TGTGCCAGCAGTGCCTCACAGGGCCTCTATGGCTACACCTTC. Protein sequence: CASSASQGLYGYTF.

The chain combines TRBV9 with TRBJ2-6, with D tentatively TRBD2 (5 bases). Looked up from germline, CDR1 is SGDLS and CDR2 is YYNGEE. This CDR3 contains 17 residues. V shed 2 bases and J shed 0 bases, with 12 bases lying between them. The CDR3 loop is CASSVGSGGSGANVLTF. The CDR3 coding sequence is TGTGCCAGCAGCGTTGGTTCAGGAGGCTCTGGGGCCAACGTCCTGACTTTC.

The V and J genes are TRBV6-5 and TRBJ2-7, with 9 bases matching TRBD2. Germline assignment: CDR1 MNHEY and CDR2 SVGAGI. This CDR3 has 13 residues. The V and J ends lost 11 bases and 1 base, in that order; junction bases with no gene match: 6. CDR3 loop: CASRAGGSYEQYF. The CDR3 nucleotides read TGTGCCTCCCGAGCGGGAGGTTCCTACGAGCAGTACTTC.

The chain joins TRBV6-1 to TRBJ1-5; the match to TRBD1 covers 8 bases. The CDR3 runs 16 residues. After removal of 1 base from V and 5 bases from J, the junction contained 7 bases not matched to a gene. From germline, CDR1 is MNHNS and CDR2 SASEGT. This CDR3 reads CASSEDRGARDQPQHF. CDR3 sequence (DNA): TGTGCCAGCAGTGAAGACAGGGGGGCCCGGGATCAGCCCCAGCATTTT.

The genes are TRBV6-1 and TRBJ1-2; 7 nucleotides align to TRBD1. Germline CDR1 reads MNHNS; CDR2 reads SASEGT. CDR3 length: 11 amino acids. Trimming took 8 bases from V and 4 from J; bases not matched to a gene: 1. DNA of the CDR3: TGTGCCAGCGGGACAGTCTATGGCTACACCTTC. Translating it yields CASGTVYGYTF.

The chain is built from TRBV29-1 and TRBJ2-5; tentative D call: TRBD1 (6 bases). From germline, CDR1 is SQVTM and CDR2 ANQGSEA. V dropped 0 bases and J dropped 2 bases, with 13 bases sitting between them. There are 15 residues in the CDR3. CDR3 DNA sequence: TGCAGCGTTGAAGATGACGGGACACCACAAGAGACCCAGTACTTC. Encoded protein: CSVEDDGTPQETQYF.

This clone occurred a few times. The gene calls are TRBV4-1 and TRBJ2-6, with 9 bases that match TRBD1. From germline, CDR1 is MGHRA and CDR2 YSYEKL. This CDR3 contains 18 residues. V gave up 1 base and J gave up 0 bases; unmatched junction bases: 4. CDR3 nucleotide sequence: TGCGCCAGCAGCCAAGGGACAGGGGACTTCTCTGGGGCCAACGTCCTGACTTTC. Protein: CASSQGTGDFSGANVLTF.

The chain has TRBV7-2 and TRBJ2-1; no reliable D call. Trimming removed 2 bases from V and 12 bases from J, with 14 bases in between. The CDR3 contains 13 residues. Germline V gene sequence: CDR1 SGHTA, CDR2 FQGNSA. The CDR3 bases are TGTGCCAGCAGCTTACCGAGCGTACCTGGGCAGTTCTTC. Its translation is CASSLPSVPGQFF.

The chain joins TRBV6-5 to TRBJ2-7; tentative D call: TRBD2 (5 bases). The germline V gene encodes CDR1 MNHEY and CDR2 SVGAGI. The V and J ends lost 5 bases and 6 bases respectively, with 20 bases between them. CDR3 length equals 15 residues. Written as DNA, the CDR3 is TGTGCCAGCAGTCCAAACACGGGGAAACAGCGCGAGCAGTACTTC. This encodes CASSPNTGKQREQYF.

The chain employs TRBV29-1 and TRBJ2-7, with TRBD1 matching over 10 bases. This CDR3 region has 13 residues. V lost 4 bases to trimming and J lost 6 bases; unmatched junction nucleotides: 6. Looked up from germline, CDR1 is SQVTM and CDR2 is ANQGSEA. CDR3: CSVARDRGAEQYF. In DNA, the CDR3 is TGCAGCGTTGCCCGGGACAGGGGAGCCGAGCAGTACTTC.

The CDR3: CASSSATGVGYEQYF. DNA of the CDR3: TGTGCCAGCAGCTCGGCTACAGGGGTGGGGTACGAGCAGTACTTC. The chain couples TRBV7-8 to TRBJ2-7, with TRBD1 identical over 7 bases. Trimming removed 4 bases from V and 4 bases from J; junction bases left unmatched: 10. CDR1 SGHVS and CDR2 FQNEAQ come from the germline V gene. This CDR3 is built from 15 residues.

The chain uses TRBV7-2 and TRBJ1-4, with D unclear. The length of the CDR3 is 15 residues. V was shortened by 2 bases and J by 6 bases, with 13 bases between the two germline ends. CDR1 and CDR2 (germline): SGHTA, FQGNSA. CDR3 protein: CASSLSGSRDEKLFF. CDR3 sequence (DNA): TGTGCCAGCAGCTTATCGGGATCACGGGATGAAAAACTGTTTTTT.

V usage is TRBV7-2 and J usage is TRBJ1-1; 11 positions match TRBD1. The CDR3 is made up of 14 amino acids. J was trimmed by 11 bases and V by 4 bases; bases with no gene match: 9. Germline V gene data show CDR1 as SGHTA and CDR2 as FQGNSA. This CDR3 reads CASSWGGQGAGAFF. CDR3 in DNA: TGTGCCAGCAGCTGGGGCGGACAGGGGGCCGGGGCTTTCTTT.

The genes are TRBV7-2 and TRBJ2-7; 7 positions agree with TRBD1. This CDR3 is built from 14 residues. J gave up 3 bases and V 5 bases, and 7 bases lay outside the gene matches. Germline CDR1 is SGHTA and CDR2 is FQGNSA. The CDR3 region is CASSGTGVLYEQYF. CDR3 sequence (DNA): TGTGCCAGCAGCGGAACAGGGGTCCTCTACGAGCAGTACTTC.

The chain combines TRBV20-1 with TRBJ1-1; tentative D call: TRBD1 (5 bases). V gave up 5 bases and J gave up 7 bases, with 11 bases separating them. CDR1 is DFQATT and CDR2 is SNEGSKA in the germline V gene (reference sequence). The CDR3 sequence is 11 residues long. CDR3 region: CSALRQFEAFF. As DNA, the CDR3 is TGCAGTGCTCTTAGACAGTTTGAAGCTTTCTTT.

CDR3 region: CASSITGGPYSNQPQHF. CDR3 DNA sequence: TGTGCCAGTAGTATAACGGGTGGCCCTTATAGCAATCAGCCCCAGCATTTT. V is TRBV19 and J is TRBJ1-5; D ambiguous. The CDR3 consists of 17 residues. With 2 bases removed from V and 0 bases from J, the gap between germline ends came to 14 bases. CDR1 LNHDA and CDR2 SQIVND come from the germline V gene (reference sequence).

This clone was detected a few times. The chain employs TRBV5-1 and TRBJ2-2; D is possibly TRBD1 (5 bases). Germline CDR1 reads SGHRS; CDR2 reads YFSETQ. Trimming shortened V by 3 bases and J by 4 bases, and 13 bases separated the two germline ends. The CDR3 runs 15 residues. The DNA of the CDR3 is TGCGCCAGCAGCTCACGACAGCCTGGCACCGGGGAGCTGTTTTTT. It is translated as CASSSRQPGTGELFF.

The chain joins TRBV6-5 to TRBJ2-7; no clear D gene. V was clipped by 7 bases and J by 6 bases, with 22 bases between them. CDR1 is MNHEY, CDR2 SVGAGI, per germline. CDR3 length: 15 amino acids. CDR3 residues: CASMGRTLSSGEQYF. CDR3 in DNA: TGTGCCAGCATGGGCAGAACCCTCTCCTCGGGCGAGCAGTACTTC.

V is TRBV28 and J is TRBJ1-2; TRBD1 is a possible D gene (6 bases). V was shortened by 8 bases and J by 8 bases, with 18 bases between the two germline ends. The germline V gene has CDR1 MDHEN and CDR2 SYDVKM. The CDR3 runs to 13 residues. As DNA, the CDR3 is TGTGCCAGCGGGTTGAGCAGGGGCAAAGGCTACACCTTC. Its protein product is CASGLSRGKGYTF.